This T cell receptor beta chain was observed in a study of T cell responses to AZD1222 COVID-19 vaccine. General study points: The span of vaccine-associated CD4 TCRs extended across spike, with dominance at 160-218 and 743-854.

Some clones are missing from TCRdb's copy, which holds only in-frame ones; the method was immunoSEQ multiplex PCR. The sample yields 90,000 to 130,000 clones, 87% seen once. V was pared by 1 base and J by 7 bases, with 5 bases between. Germline V gene data show CDR1 as LGHDT and CDR2 as YNNKEL (reference sequence). This CDR3 is 11 amino acids long. Details on this clone: The antigen remains unidentified.

The chain links TRBV3-1 (or the pseudogene TRBV3-2) to TRBJ2-7, with D unclear. The material was peripheral blood, obtained on day 0 of AZD1222 vaccination. The source is an adult in good health. CDR3 sequence reads: CASSQVGEQYF. CDR3 coding DNA: TGTGCCAGCAGCCAAGTGGGGGAGCAGTACTTC.